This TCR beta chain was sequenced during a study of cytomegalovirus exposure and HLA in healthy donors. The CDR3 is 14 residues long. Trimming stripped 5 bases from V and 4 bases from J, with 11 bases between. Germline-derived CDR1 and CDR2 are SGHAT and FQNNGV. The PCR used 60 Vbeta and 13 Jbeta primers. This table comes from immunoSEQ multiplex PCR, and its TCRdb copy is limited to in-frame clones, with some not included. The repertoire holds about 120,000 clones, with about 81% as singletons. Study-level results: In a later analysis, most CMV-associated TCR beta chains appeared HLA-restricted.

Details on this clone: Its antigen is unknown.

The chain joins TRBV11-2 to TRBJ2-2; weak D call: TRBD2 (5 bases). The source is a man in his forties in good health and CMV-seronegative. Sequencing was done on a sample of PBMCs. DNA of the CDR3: TGTGCCAGCAGCCCTGACTATAGCACCGGGGAGCTGTTTTTT. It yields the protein CASSPDYSTGELFF.